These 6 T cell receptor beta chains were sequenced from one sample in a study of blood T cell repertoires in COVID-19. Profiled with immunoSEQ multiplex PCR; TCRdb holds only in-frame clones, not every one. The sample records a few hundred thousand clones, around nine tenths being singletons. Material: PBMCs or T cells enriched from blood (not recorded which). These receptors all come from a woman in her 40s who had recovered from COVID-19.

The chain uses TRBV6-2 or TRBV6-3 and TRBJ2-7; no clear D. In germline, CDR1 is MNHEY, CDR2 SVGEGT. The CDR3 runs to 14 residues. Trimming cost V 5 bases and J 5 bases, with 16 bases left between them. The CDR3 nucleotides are TGTGCCAGCAGTCTCAGGTGGCCGTCGGACGAGCAGTACTTC. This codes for CASSLRWPSDEQYF.

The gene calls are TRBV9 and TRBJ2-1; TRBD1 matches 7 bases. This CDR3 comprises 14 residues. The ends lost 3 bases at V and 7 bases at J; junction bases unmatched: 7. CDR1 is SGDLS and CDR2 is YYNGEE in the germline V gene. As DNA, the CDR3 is TGTGCCAGCAGCGATCCAGGGGGTATGAATGAGCAGTTCTTC. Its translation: CASSDPGGMNEQFF.

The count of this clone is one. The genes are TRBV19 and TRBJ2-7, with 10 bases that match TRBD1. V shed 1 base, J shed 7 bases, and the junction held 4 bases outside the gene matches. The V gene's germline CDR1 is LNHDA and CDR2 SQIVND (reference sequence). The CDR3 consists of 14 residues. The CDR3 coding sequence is TGTGCCAGTAGTATAGCCTGGACAGGGGGGGAGCAGTACTTC. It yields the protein CASSIAWTGGEQYF.

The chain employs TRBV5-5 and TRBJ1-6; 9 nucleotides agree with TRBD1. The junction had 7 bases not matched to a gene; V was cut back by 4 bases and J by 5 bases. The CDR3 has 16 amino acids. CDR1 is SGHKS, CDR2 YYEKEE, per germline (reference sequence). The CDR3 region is CASSKGTGRNNSPLHF. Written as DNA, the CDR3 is TGTGCCAGCAGCAAGGGGACAGGGCGGAATAATTCACCCCTCCACTTT. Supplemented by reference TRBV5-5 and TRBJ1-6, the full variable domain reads DAGVTQSPTHLIKTRGQQVTLRCSPISGHKSVSWYQQVLGQGPQFIFQYYEKEERGRGNFPDRFSARQFPNYSSELNVNALLLGDSALYLCASSKGTGRNNSPLHFGNGTRLTVT.

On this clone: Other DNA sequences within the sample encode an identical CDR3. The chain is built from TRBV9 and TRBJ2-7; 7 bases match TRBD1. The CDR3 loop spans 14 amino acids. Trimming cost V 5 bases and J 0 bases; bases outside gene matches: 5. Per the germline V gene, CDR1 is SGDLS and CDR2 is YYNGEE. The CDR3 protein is CASSPGQSSYEQYF. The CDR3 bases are TGTGCCAGCAGTCCGGGACAGAGCTCCTACGAGCAGTACTTC.

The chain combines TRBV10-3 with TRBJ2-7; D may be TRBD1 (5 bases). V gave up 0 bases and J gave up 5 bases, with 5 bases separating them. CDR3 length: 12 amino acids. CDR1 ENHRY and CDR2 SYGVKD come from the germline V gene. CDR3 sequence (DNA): TGTGCCATCAGTGAGTCCAGGGACGAGCAGTACTTC. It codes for CAISESRDEQYF.